This TCR beta chain emerged from a study of cytomegalovirus exposure and HLA in healthy donors. Generated by immunoSEQ multiplex PCR, the TCRdb table keeps only in-frame clones and is missing some. The sample lists fewer than 120,000 clones; roughly nine tenths were seen once. Trimming took 2 bases from V and 8 from J, leaving 13 bases between them. The length of the CDR3 is 13 residues. The germline gives CDR1 GTSNPN, CDR2 SVGIG (reference sequence). Concerning this clone: Its antigen is currently unknown.

Study conclusions and caveats: It was 164 TCR beta chains that were listed as cytomegalovirus-associated. According to a subsequent analysis, TCR clusters identified in the first cohort showed a tendency to co-occur across the approximately 110 validation repertoires. Accounts indicate the classifier identified cytomegalovirus status with strong specificity and sensitivity.

V is TRBV30 and J is TRBJ1-5; tentatively, D is TRBD1 (5 bases). The clonotype comes from a woman aged 18-29 years in good health and CMV-seronegative. Sequencing was carried out using PBMCs. CDR3 sequence (DNA): TGTGCCTGGAGTTACGGGGGTTTGGAGCCCCAGCATTTT. Translated: CAWSYGGLEPQHF.